This T cell receptor beta chain was observed in a study of blood T cell repertoires in COVID-19. About the study: The samples span acute and convalescent COVID-19 from the United States, Italy and Spain. The analysed material was cDNA or gDNA that came from T cells, B-cell-depleted T cells, or PBMCs.

Authors' analysis steps: Amplification of reference gene primers provided the estimated nucleated cell counts. TCRdb's table, derived via immunoSEQ multiplex PCR, lists solely in-frame clones and lacks some. That table gives V, J and clone size, and the DNA gave D and trimming. Of approximately 350,000 clones in the sample, about 89% were seen once. This CDR3 contains 15 residues. Material for sequencing was peripheral blood. This sequence joins TRBV12-2 and TRBJ1-6. TRBV12-2 is a known pseudogene. The sequence was obtained from a man aged 35-49 years with acute or convalescent COVID-19. CDR3 in amino acids: CASRLAAENNSPLHF. For the CDR3, the DNA is TGTGCAAGTCGCTTAGCGGCGGAGAATAATTCACCCCTCCACTTT.